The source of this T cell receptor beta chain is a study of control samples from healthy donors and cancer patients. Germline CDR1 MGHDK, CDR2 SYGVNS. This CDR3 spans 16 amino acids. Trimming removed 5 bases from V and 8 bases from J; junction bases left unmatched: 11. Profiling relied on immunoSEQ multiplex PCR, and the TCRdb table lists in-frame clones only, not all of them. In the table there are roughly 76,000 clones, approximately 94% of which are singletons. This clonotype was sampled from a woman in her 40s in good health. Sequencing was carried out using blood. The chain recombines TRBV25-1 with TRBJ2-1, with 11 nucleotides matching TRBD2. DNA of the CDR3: TGTGCCAGCAGTCTTAGCGGGGGGGCGTCAGGGGATGAGCAGTTCTTC. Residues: CASSLSGGASGDEQFF. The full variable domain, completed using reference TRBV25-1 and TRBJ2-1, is EADIYQTPRYLVIGTGKKITLECSQTMGHDKMYWYQQDPGMELHLIHYSYGVNSTEKGDLSSESTVSRIRTEHFPLTLESARPSHTSQYLCASSLSGGASGDEQFFGPGTRLTVL.